The TCR beta chain under discussion was sequenced for a study of blood T cell repertoires in COVID-19. This clone was seen a few times. Germline assignment: CDR1 MDHEN and CDR2 SYDVKM. The V gene end was trimmed by 8 bases and the J gene end by 2 bases; junction bases not matched to a gene: 7. The CDR3 runs 15 residues. In the source study's methods: How many nucleated cells were present was estimated from reference gene primer amplification. Using immunoSEQ multiplex PCR, the repertoire was profiled, and TCRdb retains in-frame clones only, with some absent. Clone size and the V and J calls come from that table; the DNA yielded D and trimming. The sample carries about 250,000 clones, around 88% recorded once.

The chain uses TRBV28 and TRBJ2-2; 8 bases agree with TRBD2. The TCR sequence derives from a man at least 80 years old with acute or convalescent COVID-19. The material sequenced was peripheral blood. CDR3 bases: TGTGCCAGCTGCTCGGGGGGGAGCAACACCGGGGAGCTGTTTTTT. Translated: CASCSGGSNTGELFF.